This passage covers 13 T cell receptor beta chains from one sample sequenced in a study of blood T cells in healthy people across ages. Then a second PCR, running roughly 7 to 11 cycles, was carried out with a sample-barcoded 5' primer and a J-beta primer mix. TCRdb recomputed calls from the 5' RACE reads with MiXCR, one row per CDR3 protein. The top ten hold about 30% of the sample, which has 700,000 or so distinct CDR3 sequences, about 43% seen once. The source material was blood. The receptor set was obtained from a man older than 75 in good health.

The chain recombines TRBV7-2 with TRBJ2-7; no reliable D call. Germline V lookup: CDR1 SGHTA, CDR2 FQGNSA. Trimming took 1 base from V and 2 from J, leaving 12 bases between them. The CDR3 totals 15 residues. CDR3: CASSLGGGSPYEQYF. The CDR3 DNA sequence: TGTGCCAGCAGCTTAGGCGGTGGTAGCCCCTACGAGCAGTACTTC.

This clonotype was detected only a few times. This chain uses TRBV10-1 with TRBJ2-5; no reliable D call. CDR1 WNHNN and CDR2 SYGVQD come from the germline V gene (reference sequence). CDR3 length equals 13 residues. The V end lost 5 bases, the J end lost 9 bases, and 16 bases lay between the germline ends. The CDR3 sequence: CASSSTTTAAQYF. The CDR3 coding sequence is TGCGCCAGCAGTTCTACGACCACTGCGGCCCAGTACTTC.

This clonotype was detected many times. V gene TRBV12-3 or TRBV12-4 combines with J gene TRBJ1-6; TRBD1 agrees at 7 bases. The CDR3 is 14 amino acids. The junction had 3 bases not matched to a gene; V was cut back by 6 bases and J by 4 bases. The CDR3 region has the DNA TGTGCCAGCAGCCGACAGGGTTATAATTCACCCCTCCACTTT. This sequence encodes CASSRQGYNSPLHF.

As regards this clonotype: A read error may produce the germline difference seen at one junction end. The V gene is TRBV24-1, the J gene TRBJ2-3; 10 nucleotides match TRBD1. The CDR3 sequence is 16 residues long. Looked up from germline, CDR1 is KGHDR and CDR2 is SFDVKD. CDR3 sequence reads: CVTSEGTGVGADTRYF. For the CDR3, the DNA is TGTGTCACCAGTGAGGGGACAGGGGTTGGGGCAGATACGCGGTATTTT.

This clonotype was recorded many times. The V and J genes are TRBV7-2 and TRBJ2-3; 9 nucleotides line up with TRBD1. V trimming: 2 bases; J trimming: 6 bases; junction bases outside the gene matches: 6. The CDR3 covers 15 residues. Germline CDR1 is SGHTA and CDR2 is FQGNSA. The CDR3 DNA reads TGTGCCAGCAGCTTAAAGGGACAGGGTCTTGATACGCAGTATTTT. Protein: CASSLKGQGLDTQYF.

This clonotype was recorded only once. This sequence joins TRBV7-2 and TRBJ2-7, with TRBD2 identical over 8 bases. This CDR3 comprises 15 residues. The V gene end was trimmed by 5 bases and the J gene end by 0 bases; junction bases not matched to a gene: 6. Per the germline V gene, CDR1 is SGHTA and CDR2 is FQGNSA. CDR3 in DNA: TGTGCCAGCAGCGACACCGGGACTAGCTCCTACGAGCAGTACTTC. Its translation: CASSDTGTSSYEQYF.

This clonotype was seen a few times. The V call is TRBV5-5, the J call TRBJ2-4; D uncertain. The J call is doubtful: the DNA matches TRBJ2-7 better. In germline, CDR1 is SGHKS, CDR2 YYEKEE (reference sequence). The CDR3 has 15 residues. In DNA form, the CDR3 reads TGTGCCAGCAGCTTGTCTGGGAATAGCTTCTACGAGCAGTACTTC. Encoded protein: CASSLSGNSFYEQYF.

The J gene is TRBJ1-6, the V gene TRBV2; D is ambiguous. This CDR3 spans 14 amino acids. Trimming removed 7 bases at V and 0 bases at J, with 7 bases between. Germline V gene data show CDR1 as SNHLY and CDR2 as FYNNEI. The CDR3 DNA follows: TGTGCCAGCATTGGCAGCTCCTATAATTCACCCCTCCACTTT. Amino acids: CASIGSSYNSPLHF.

The DNA of the CDR3 is TGCAGTGTTAGCCCTAGGGGAGGAACGAACAATGAGCAGTTCTTC. It codes for CSVSPRGGTNNEQFF. This chain links TRBV20-1 with TRBJ2-1, with D perhaps TRBD2 (6 bases). The germline CDR1 and CDR2 sequences are DFQATT and SNEGSKA (reference sequence). This CDR3 region has 15 residues. V was pared by 7 bases and J by 5 bases, with 21 bases between.

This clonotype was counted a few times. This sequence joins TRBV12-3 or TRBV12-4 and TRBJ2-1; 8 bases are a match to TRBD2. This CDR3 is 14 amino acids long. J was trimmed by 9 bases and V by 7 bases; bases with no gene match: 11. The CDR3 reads CASTESGSAGEQFF. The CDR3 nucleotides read TGTGCCAGCACCGAGAGCGGGAGTGCTGGTGAGCAGTTCTTC.

CDR3: CASSQGQRNEQYF. In DNA form, the CDR3 reads TGTGCCAGCAGCCAGGGACAGAGGAACGAGCAGTACTTC. J is TRBJ2-5 and V is TRBV7-6; 7 bases align to TRBD1. The last part of the DNA fits TRBJ2-7 better; the J call may be wrong. CDR1 and CDR2 (germline): SGHVS, FNYEAQ. The CDR3 has 13 residues.

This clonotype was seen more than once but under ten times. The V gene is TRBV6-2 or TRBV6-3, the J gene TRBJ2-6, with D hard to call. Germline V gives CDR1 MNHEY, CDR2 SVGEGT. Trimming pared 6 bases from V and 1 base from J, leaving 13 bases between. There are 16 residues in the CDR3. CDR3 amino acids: CASSPKVGSGANVLTF. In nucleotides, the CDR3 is TGTGCCAGCAGCCCTAAAGTTGGATCTGGGGCCAACGTCCTGACTTTC.

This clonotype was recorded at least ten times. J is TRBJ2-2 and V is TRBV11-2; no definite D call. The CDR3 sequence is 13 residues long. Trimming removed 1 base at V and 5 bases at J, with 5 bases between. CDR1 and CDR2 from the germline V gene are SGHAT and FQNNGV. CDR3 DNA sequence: TGTGCCAGCAGCTTAGGTTCTACCGGGGAGCTGTTTTTT. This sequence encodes CASSLGSTGELFF. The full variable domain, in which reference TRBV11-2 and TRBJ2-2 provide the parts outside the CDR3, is EAGVAQSPRYKIIEKRQSVAFWCNPISGHATLYWYQQILGQGPKLLIQFQNNGVVDDSQLPKDRFSAERLKGVDSTLKIQPAKLEDSAVYLCASSLGSTGELFFGEGSRLTVL.